This is a list of T cell receptor beta chains from one sample in a study of blood T cell repertoires in COVID-19. This table comes from immunoSEQ multiplex PCR, and its TCRdb copy is limited to in-frame clones, with some not included. The sample has around 300,000 clones; approximately 88% are singletons. The sequenced sample consisted of PBMCs or T cells enriched from blood (not recorded which). Receptors originate from a woman aged 25 to 39 who had recovered from COVID-19. CDR3s include the opening cysteine and the closing phenylalanine or tryptophan. D genes are given only for firm matches. Size values are once, few and many counts, or a class for expanded clones, and some rows have none.

d_call	v_call	clone_size	j_call	cdr3_nt	cdr3_aa
NA	TRBV14	once	TRBJ1-2	TGTGCCAGCAGCCAAGTCCACGGGGGTGCAACTAACTATGGCTACACCTTC	CASSQVHGGATNYGYTF
NA	TRBV10-3	NA	TRBJ1-1	TGTGCCACCGCCCGGGGTGACACTGAAGCTTTCTTT	CATARGDTEAFF
NA	TRBV2	NA	TRBJ1-3	TGTGCCAGCAGTAAGGGGCCAGGGCCGAGCTCTGGAAACACCATATATTTT	CASSKGPGPSSGNTIYF
TRBD1	TRBV6-5	NA	TRBJ1-1	TGTGCCAGCATCCTCAGGGGGCTAGGGACTGAAGCTTTCTTT	CASILRGLGTEAFF
TRBD1	TRBV9	NA	TRBJ1-2	TGTGCCAGCAGCCCAAAACAGGGGTCAAACTATGGCTACACCTTC	CASSPKQGSNYGYTF
NA	TRBV27	NA	TRBJ2-3	TGTGCCAGCAGTCCCGTCAGGGGTTACACAGATACGCAGTATTTT	CASSPVRGYTDTQYF
NA	TRBV2	NA	TRBJ1-1	TGTGCCAGCAGTGGTTCGCGGACTAATATCGGTCCCACTGAAGCTTTCTTT	CASSGSRTNIGPTEAFF
NA	TRBV21-1	NA	TRBJ2-7	TGTGCCAGCAGCAGTAGACAGGGGGTCTACGAGCAGTACTTC	CASSSRQGVYEQYF
NA	TRBV7-3	NA	TRBJ2-7	TGTGCCAGCAGCTTAAATATGAGGGGGGAGCAGTACTTC	CASSLNMRGEQYF
NA	TRBV5-1	few	TRBJ1-5	TGCGCCAGCAGCTTGGGGGAGGGGTCGGACAATCAGCCCCAGCATTTT	CASSLGEGSDNQPQHF
TRBD1	TRBV5-1	NA	TRBJ2-5	TGCGCCAGCACCTACTTCGGACAGGGGTCTGGAGAGACCCAGTACTTC	CASTYFGQGSGETQYF
NA	TRBV4-1	NA	TRBJ1-2	TGCGCCAGCAGCCAAGATATCAGGGGCACTAACTATGGCTACACCTTC	CASSQDIRGTNYGYTF
NA	TRBV2	NA	TRBJ1-1	TGTGCCAGCGGATCAGACAGGAACACTGAAGCTTTCTTT	CASGSDRNTEAFF
NA	TRBV9	NA	TRBJ1-1	TGTGCCAGCAGCGTAGTAGACACCCACACTGAAGCTTTCTTT	CASSVVDTHTEAFF
NA	TRBV27	NA	TRBJ2-1	TGTGCCAGCAGTTTAAGGCGGGGAGACAATGAGCAGTTCTTC	CASSLRRGDNEQFF
TRBD1	TRBV5-1	NA	TRBJ2-3	TGCGCCAGCAGCATTGGACAGGGGGCCACAGATACGCAGTATTTT	CASSIGQGATDTQYF
NA	TRBV11-2	NA	TRBJ2-1	TGTGCCAGCAGCTTGAAGAGTAATGAGCAGTTCTTC	CASSLKSNEQFF
TRBD1	TRBV6-5	NA	TRBJ1-1	TGTGCCAGCAGTTACTGGGGGACAGGGTGGACTGAAGCTTTCTTT	CASSYWGTGWTEAFF
NA	TRBV27	few	TRBJ1-1	TGTGCCAGCATCTCACAGGGAGGGGCTGAAGCTTTCTTT	CASISQGGAEAFF
NA	TRBV7-2	NA	TRBJ2-1	TGTGCCAGCAGCTCCCAAACAAGTGGAGGTAATGAGCAGTTCTTC	CASSSQTSGGNEQFF
NA	TRBV27	NA	TRBJ2-2	TGTGCCAGCAGTCCAGCGAACACCGGGGAGCTGTTTTTT	CASSPANTGELFF
TRBD1	TRBV9	NA	TRBJ2-7	TGTGCCAGCAGCGTAGCCCACAGGGGTGGGGAGCAGTACTTC	CASSVAHRGGEQYF
NA	TRBV27	NA	TRBJ1-6	TGTGCCAGCAGTTCAGGTCCGAGCTCCTATAATTCACCCCTCCACTTT	CASSSGPSSYNSPLHF
TRBD2	TRBV5-1	NA	TRBJ2-3	TGCGCCAGCAAGAAACTAGCGAGGTCCTGGGATTCAGATACGCAGTATTTT	CASKKLARSWDSDTQYF
NA	TRBV28	NA	TRBJ1-2	TGTGCCAGCAGTTTATCGGGGGTCTATGGCTACACCTTC	CASSLSGVYGYTF
NA	TRBV28	NA	TRBJ2-6	TGTGCCAGCCAGGGTGCCGGGGCCAACGTCCTGACTTTC	CASQGAGANVLTF
TRBD2	TRBV7-9	NA	TRBJ2-3	TGTGCCAGCAGCTTGGGGCGGGGGTACACAGATACGCAGTATTTT	CASSLGRGYTDTQYF
NA	TRBV4-1	NA	TRBJ1-2	TGCGCCAGCAGCAATGTAGTCAACTATGGCTACACCTTC	CASSNVVNYGYTF
NA	TRBV6-5	NA	TRBJ2-2	TGTGCCAGCAGTTACCGGGGAGAGCTGTTTTTT	CASSYRGELFF
NA	TRBV7-9	once	TRBJ2-7	TGTGCCAGCAGCACAGACAGTATCCCCAACTACGAGCAGTACTTC	CASSTDSIPNYEQYF
TRBD1	TRBV7-9	NA	TRBJ1-4	TGTGCCAGCAGCGCCCCAGGGGGCCTAGGAGAAAAACTGTTTTTT	CASSAPGGLGEKLFF
NA	TRBV7-8	NA	TRBJ1-5	TGTGCCAGCAGCTTAGCACGTGGCCCTAGCAATCAGCCCCAGCATTTT	CASSLARGPSNQPQHF
TRBD1	TRBV28	NA	TRBJ1-2	TGTGCCAGCAGTTTACAGGGGGCGTTTAGTTATGGCTACACCTTC	CASSLQGAFSYGYTF
TRBD2	TRBV11-2	NA	TRBJ2-5	TGTGCCAGCAGCCGGCGGGGAGGGCTACAAGAGACCCAGTACTTC	CASSRRGGLQETQYF
NA	TRBV28	NA	TRBJ2-7	TGTGCCAGCAAAGACAGCTACGAGCAGTACTTC	CASKDSYEQYF
TRBD2	TRBV4-1	once	TRBJ2-1	TGCGCCAGCAGCCAAGATTTGACACGGGGGGTCAATGAGCAGTTCTTC	CASSQDLTRGVNEQFF
NA	TRBV28	once	TRBJ1-5	TGTGCCAGCAGTTTAGGAGGGGCTGGTCAGCCCCAGCATTTT	CASSLGGAGQPQHF
NA	TRBV29-1	NA	TRBJ1-1	TGCAGCGTTGATTCGGGGATTCCCGGAACTGAAGCTTTCTTT	CSVDSGIPGTEAFF
TRBD1	TRBV7-2	few	TRBJ1-2	TGTGCCAGCAGCTTACGTAGCGCAGGGGGCGACTATGGCTACACCTTC	CASSLRSAGGDYGYTF
TRBD1	TRBV9	NA	TRBJ1-1	TGTGCCAGCAGCGTAGACCCGGACAGGCAGCATGAAGCTTTCTTT	CASSVDPDRQHEAFF
TRBD1	TRBV27	NA	TRBJ1-1	TGTGCCAGCAGCAGGGGGCGGTTTGAGACTGAAGCTTTCTTT	CASSRGRFETEAFF
NA	TRBV21-1	NA	TRBJ1-2	TGTGCCAGCCTTGCCGGGTGCTATGGCTACACCTTC	CASLAGCYGYTF
TRBD2	TRBV28	few	TRBJ2-1	TGTGCCAGCAGTTTCGGACTAGCGGGAGGGTCCAACTACAATGAGCAGTTCTTC	CASSFGLAGGSNYNEQFF
TRBD1	TRBV6-5	NA	TRBJ2-7	TGTGCCAGCAGTTACCACGGGACAGGGATAAACTACGAGCAGTACTTC	CASSYHGTGINYEQYF
TRBD1	TRBV5-1	NA	TRBJ2-7	TGCGCCAGCAGCTTGGTTTTGGGGACAGGGAGCCACGAGCAGTACTTC	CASSLVLGTGSHEQYF
NA	TRBV7-3	NA	TRBJ2-3	TGTGCCAGCAGCGGAACCGGGACTGGGCCTACCTATTTT	CASSGTGTGPTYF
NA	TRBV5-1	few	TRBJ1-1	TGCGCCAGCAGCTTGGCATTCAACACTGAAGCTTTCTTT	CASSLAFNTEAFF
NA	TRBV7-9	NA	TRBJ1-4	TGTGCCAGCAGCCCACCTCGGGGGGAAAAACTGTTTTTT	CASSPPRGEKLFF
TRBD1	TRBV5-4	NA	TRBJ1-1	TGTGCCAGCAGCTTTCCACAGGGGGTGAACACTGAAGCTTTCTTT	CASSFPQGVNTEAFF
NA	TRBV7-9	NA	TRBJ1-1	TGTGCCAGCAGCTTAGCCCCTGGGGGGTACACTGAAGCTTTCTTT	CASSLAPGGYTEAFF
TRBD1	TRBV7-9	few	TRBJ1-2	TGTGCCAGCAGCCCTATAGGGACAGTCGACTATGGCTACACCTTC	CASSPIGTVDYGYTF
NA	TRBV28	NA	TRBJ2-2	TGTGCCAGCAGTCCGACGGCGGGAGTCAGGGGCACCGGGGAGCTGTTTTTT	CASSPTAGVRGTGELFF
NA	TRBV5-1	NA	TRBJ2-3	TGCGCCAGCAGCTTAGGCGGGTGGACAGATACGCAGTATTTT	CASSLGGWTDTQYF
TRBD2	TRBV9	NA	TRBJ2-3	TGTGCCAGCAGTGCTTCGCCTGTGACTAGCGGGTTTACTAGCACAGATACGCAGTATTTT	CASSASPVTSGFTSTDTQYF
NA	TRBV5-1	NA	TRBJ2-1	TGCGCCAGCAGCTTGGGGTATAAGAGCTCCTACAATGAGCAGTTCTTC	CASSLGYKSSYNEQFF
TRBD1	TRBV5-5	NA	TRBJ1-5	TGTGCCAGCAGCCCCGAGGCGGGGACAGGGGGTCGGCCCCAGCATTTT	CASSPEAGTGGRPQHF
TRBD1	TRBV29-1	NA	TRBJ1-2	TGCAGCGTTCTACGGACAGGACGCGACGTTAACTATGGCTACACCTTC	CSVLRTGRDVNYGYTF
TRBD1	TRBV7-9	NA	TRBJ1-2	TGTGCCAGCACCACAGGGGAGGGTCGACCCTATGGCTACACCTTC	CASTTGEGRPYGYTF
NA	TRBV7-6	NA	TRBJ1-4	TGTGCCAGCAGCCCATCCGGGGGGCGCGGGGCTAATGAAAAACTGTTTTTT	CASSPSGGRGANEKLFF